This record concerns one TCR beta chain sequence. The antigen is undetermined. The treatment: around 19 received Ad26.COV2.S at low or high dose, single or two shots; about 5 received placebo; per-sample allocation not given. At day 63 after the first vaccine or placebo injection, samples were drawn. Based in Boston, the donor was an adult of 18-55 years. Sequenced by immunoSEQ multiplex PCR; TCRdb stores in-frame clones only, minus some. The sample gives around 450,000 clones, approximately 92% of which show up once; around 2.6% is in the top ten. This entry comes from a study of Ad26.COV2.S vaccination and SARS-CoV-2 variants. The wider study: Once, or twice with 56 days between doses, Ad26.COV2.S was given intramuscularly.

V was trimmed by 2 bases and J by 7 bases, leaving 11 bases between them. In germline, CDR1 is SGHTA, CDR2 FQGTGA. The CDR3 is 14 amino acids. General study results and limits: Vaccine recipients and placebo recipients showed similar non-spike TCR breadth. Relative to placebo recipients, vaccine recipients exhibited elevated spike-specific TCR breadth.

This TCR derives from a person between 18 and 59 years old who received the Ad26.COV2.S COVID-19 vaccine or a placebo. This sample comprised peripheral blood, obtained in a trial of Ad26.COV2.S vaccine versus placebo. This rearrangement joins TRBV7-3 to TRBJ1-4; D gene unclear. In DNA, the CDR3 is TGTGCCAGCAGCTTATCTAACAGCGGTGAAAAACTGTTTTTT. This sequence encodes CASSLSNSGEKLFF.